A single count supports the clone carrying this T cell receptor beta chain. J lost 6 bases, V lost 1 base, and 6 bases had no gene match. The CDR3 runs 14 residues. CDR1 SGHAT and CDR2 FQNNGV come from the germline V gene. The data derive from a study of control samples from healthy donors and cancer patients. Assay: immunoSEQ multiplex PCR; the TCRdb copy retains only in-frame clones and omits some. This sample yields 390,000 or so clones, of which 90% are seen a single time; about 6.3% belongs to the top ten. This sequence joins TRBV11-2 and TRBJ2-7; 7 bases are a match to TRBD2. The sample consisted of PBMCs. The sequence was obtained from a man aged 35 to 55 with head and neck cancer. The CDR3 region is CASSLVWREGEQYF. In DNA form, the CDR3 reads TGTGCCAGCAGCTTAGTATGGAGGGAGGGCGAGCAGTACTTC.